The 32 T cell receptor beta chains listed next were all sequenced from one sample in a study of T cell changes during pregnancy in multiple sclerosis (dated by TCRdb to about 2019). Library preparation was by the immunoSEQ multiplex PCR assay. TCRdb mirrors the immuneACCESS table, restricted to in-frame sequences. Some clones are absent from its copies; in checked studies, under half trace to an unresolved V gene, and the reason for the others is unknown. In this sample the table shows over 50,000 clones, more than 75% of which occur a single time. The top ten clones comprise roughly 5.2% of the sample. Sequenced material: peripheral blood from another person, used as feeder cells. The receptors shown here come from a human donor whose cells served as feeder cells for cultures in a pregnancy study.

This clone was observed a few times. The CDR3 spells CASSVGDRGPTPYSGNTIYF. The DNA for the CDR3 is TGTGCCAGCAGCGTAGGGGACAGGGGGCCGACCCCCTACTCTGGAAACACCATATATTTT. The rearrangement links TRBV9 to TRBJ1-3; 12 bases align to TRBD1. The junction had 10 bases not matched to a gene; V was cut back by 0 bases and J by 0 bases. The CDR3 is made up of 20 amino acids. Looked up from germline, CDR1 is SGDLS and CDR2 is YYNGEE.

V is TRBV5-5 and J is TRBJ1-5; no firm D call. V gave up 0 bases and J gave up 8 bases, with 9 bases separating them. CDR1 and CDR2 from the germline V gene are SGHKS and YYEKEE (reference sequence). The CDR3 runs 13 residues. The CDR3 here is CASSLGRQKPQHF. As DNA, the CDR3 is TGTGCCAGCAGCTTGGGCCGACAAAAGCCCCAGCATTTT.

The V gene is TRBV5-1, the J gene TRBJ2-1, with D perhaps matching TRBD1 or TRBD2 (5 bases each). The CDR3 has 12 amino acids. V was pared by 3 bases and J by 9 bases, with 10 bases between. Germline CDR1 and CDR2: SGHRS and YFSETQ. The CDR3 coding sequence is TGCGCCAGCAGCTCTCAGGGACCTGAGCAGTTCTTC. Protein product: CASSSQGPEQFF.

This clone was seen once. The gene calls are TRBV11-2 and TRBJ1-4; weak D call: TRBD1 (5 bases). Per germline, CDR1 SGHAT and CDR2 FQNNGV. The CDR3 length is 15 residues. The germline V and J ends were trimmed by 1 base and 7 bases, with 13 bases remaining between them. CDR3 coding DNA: TGTGCCAGCAGCTTAGTGGGCCAGGGCGGTGAAAAACTGTTTTTT. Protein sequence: CASSLVGQGGEKLFF.

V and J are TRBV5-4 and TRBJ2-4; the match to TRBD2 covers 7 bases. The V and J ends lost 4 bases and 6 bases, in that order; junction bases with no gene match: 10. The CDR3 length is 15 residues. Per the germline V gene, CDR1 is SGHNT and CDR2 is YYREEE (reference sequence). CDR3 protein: CASSHAGTNSNIQYF. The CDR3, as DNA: TGTGCCAGCAGCCACGCCGGGACTAACTCAAACATTCAGTACTTC.

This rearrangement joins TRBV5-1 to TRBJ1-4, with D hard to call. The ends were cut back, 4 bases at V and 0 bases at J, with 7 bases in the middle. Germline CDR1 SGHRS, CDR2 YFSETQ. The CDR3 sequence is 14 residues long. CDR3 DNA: TGCGCCAGCAGCGTTTTGTCAACTAATGAAAAACTGTTTTTT. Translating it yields CASSVLSTNEKLFF.

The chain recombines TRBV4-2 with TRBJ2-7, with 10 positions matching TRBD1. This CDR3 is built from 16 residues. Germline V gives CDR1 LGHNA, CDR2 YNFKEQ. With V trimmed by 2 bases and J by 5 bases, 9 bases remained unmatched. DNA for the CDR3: TGTGCCAGCAGCCAAACTCCCGGGACAGGGGACGACGAGCAGTACTTC. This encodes CASSQTPGTGDDEQYF.

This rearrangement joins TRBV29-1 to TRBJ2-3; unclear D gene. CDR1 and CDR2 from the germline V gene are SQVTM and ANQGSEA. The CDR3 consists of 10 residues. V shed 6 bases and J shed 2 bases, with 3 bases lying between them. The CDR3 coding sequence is TGCAGCGTGAACACAGATACGCAGTATTTT. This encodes CSVNTDTQYF.

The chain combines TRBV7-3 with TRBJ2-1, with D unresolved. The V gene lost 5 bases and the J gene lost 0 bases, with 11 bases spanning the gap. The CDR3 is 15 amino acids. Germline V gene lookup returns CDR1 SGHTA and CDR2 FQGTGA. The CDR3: CASSPQSSSYNEQFF. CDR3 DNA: TGTGCCAGCAGCCCCCAGTCGAGCTCCTACAATGAGCAGTTCTTC.

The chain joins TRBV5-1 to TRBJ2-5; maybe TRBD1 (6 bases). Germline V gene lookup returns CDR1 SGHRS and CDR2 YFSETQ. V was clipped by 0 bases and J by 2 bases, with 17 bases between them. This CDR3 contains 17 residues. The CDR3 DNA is TGCGCCAGCAGCTTGGGGGCTGGACAGACTGCACAAGAGACCCAGTACTTC. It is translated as CASSLGAGQTAQETQYF.

The CDR3 reads CASSRRLAGTNEQFF. CDR3 DNA: TGTGCCAGCAGCCGGCGGCTAGCGGGAACAAATGAGCAGTTCTTC. The J gene is TRBJ2-1, the V gene TRBV9; 9 bases fit TRBD2. Germline CDR1 is SGDLS and CDR2 is YYNGEE. The trim removed 4 bases at V and 7 bases at J, leaving 9 bases unmatched. CDR3 length: 15 residues.

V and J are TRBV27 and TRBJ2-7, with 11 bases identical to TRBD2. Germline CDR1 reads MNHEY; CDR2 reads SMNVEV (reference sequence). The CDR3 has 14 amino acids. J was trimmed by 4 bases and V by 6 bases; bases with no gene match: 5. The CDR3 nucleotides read TGTGCCAGCAGGACGGGACTAGCGGCGTACGAGCAGTACTTC. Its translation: CASRTGLAAYEQYF.

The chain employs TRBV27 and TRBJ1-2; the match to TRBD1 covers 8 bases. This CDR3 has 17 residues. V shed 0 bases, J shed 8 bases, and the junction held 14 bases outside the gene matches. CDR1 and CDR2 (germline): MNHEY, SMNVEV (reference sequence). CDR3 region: CASSLSGNPGQAEGYTF. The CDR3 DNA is TGTGCCAGCAGTTTATCCGGAAACCCGGGACAGGCAGAGGGCTACACCTTC.

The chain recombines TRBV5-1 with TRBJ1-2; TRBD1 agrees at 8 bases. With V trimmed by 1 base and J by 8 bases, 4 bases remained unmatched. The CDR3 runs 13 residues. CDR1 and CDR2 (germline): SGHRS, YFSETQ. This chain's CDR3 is CASSLQGAEGYTF. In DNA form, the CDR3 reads TGCGCCAGCAGCTTGCAGGGGGCGGAGGGCTACACCTTC.

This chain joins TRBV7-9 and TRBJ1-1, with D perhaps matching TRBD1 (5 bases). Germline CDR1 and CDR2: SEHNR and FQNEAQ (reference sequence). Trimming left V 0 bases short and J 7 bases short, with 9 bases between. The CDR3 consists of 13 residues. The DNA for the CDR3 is TGTGCCAGCAGCTTAGCGGGGGGGATTGAAGCTTTCTTT. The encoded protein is CASSLAGGIEAFF.

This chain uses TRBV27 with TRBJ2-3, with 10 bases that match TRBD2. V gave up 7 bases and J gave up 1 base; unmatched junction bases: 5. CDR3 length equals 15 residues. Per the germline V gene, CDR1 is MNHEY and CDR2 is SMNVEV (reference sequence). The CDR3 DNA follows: TGTGCCAGCACCCCCGGGACTAGCGGCACAGATACGCAGTATTTT. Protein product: CASTPGTSGTDTQYF.

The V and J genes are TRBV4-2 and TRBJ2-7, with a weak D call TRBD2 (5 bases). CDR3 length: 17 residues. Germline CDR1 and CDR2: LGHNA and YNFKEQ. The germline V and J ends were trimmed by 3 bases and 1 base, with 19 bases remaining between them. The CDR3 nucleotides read TGTGCCAGCAGCCAGCCTTGGACTGACGTCGTTTCCTACGAGCAGTACTTC. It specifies CASSQPWTDVVSYEQYF.

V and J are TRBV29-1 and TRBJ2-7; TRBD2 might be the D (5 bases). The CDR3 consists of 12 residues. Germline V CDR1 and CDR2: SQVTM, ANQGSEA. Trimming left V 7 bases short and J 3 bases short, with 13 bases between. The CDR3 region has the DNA TGCAGCGCCCGTACCGGGGTCTACGAGCAGTACTTC. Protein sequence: CSARTGVYEQYF.

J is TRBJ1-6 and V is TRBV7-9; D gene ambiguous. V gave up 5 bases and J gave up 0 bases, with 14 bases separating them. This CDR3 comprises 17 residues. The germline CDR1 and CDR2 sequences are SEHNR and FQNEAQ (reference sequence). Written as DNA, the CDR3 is TGTGCCAGCAGCCCCGTTGCGCCGAGCTCCTATAATTCACCCCTCCACTTT. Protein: CASSPVAPSSYNSPLHF.

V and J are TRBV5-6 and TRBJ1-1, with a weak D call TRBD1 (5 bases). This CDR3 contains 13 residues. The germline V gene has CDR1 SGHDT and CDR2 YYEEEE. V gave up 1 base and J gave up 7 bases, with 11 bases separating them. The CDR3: CASSLWGLSEAFF. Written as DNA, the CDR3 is TGTGCCAGCAGCTTGTGGGGGTTAAGTGAAGCTTTCTTT.

The CDR3: CASSEGTGWGTEAFF. CDR3 DNA: TGTGCCAGCAGTGAAGGGACAGGGTGGGGCACTGAAGCTTTCTTT. The chain is built from TRBV6-1 and TRBJ1-1; 8 bases line up with TRBD1. The CDR3 is made up of 15 amino acids. Germline V gene lookup returns CDR1 MNHNS and CDR2 SASEGT. After removal of 1 base from V and 4 bases from J, the junction contained 5 bases not matched to a gene.

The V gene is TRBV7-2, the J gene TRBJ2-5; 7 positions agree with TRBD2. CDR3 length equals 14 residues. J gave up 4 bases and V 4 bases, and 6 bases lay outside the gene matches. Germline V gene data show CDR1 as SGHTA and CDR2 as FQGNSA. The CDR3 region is CASSSYWGGETQYF. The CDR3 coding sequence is TGTGCCAGCAGCTCATACTGGGGGGGAGAGACCCAGTACTTC. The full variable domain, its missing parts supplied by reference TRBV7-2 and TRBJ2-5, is GAGVSQSPSNKVTEKGKDVELRCDPISGHTALYWYRQSLGQGLEFLIYFQGNSAPDKSGLPSDRFSAERTGGSVSTLTIQRTQQEDSAVYLCASSSYWGGETQYFGPGTRLLVL.

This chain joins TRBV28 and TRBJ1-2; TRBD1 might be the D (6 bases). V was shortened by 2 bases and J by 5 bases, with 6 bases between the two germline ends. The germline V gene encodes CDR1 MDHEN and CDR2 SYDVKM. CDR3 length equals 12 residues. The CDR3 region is CASSLQGYGYTF. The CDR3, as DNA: TGTGCCAGCAGTTTACAGGGGTATGGCTACACCTTC.

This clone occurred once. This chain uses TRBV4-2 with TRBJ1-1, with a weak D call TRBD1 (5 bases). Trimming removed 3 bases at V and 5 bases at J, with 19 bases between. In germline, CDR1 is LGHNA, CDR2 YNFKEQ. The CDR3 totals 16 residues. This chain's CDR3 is CASSHRDGLERTEAFF. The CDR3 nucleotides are TGTGCCAGCAGCCATCGGGACGGCCTAGAAAGGACTGAAGCTTTCTTT.

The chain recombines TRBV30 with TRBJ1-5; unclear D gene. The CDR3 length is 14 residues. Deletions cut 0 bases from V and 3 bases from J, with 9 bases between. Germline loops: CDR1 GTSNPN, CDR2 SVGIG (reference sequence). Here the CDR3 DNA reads TGTGCCTGGAGTGTACCCGGCTTCAATCAGCCCCAGCATTTT. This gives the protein CAWSVPGFNQPQHF.

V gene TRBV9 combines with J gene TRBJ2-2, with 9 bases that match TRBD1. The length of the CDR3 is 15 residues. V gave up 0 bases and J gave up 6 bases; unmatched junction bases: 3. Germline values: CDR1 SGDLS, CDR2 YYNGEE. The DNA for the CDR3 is TGTGCCAGCAGCGTAGGACAGGGGGGAGCCGGGGAGCTGTTTTTT. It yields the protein CASSVGQGGAGELFF.

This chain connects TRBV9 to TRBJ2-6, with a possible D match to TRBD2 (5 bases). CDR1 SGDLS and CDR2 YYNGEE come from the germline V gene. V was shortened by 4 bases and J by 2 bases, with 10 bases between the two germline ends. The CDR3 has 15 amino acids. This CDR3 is CASSPIGAGANVLTF. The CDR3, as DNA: TGTGCCAGCAGCCCCATCGGGGCTGGGGCCAACGTCCTGACTTTC.

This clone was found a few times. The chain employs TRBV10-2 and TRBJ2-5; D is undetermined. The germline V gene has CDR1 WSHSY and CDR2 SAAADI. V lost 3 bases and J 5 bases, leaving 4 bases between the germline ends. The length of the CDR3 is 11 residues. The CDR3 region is CASSEGETQYF. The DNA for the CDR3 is TGCGCCAGCAGTGAAGGGGAGACCCAGTACTTC.

In nucleotides, the CDR3 is TGTGCCAGCAGTTTGCCGGGGTTAGAGACCCAGTACTTC. This sequence encodes CASSLPGLETQYF. The chain combines TRBV28 with TRBJ2-5; maybe TRBD2 (5 bases). Germline CDR1 is MDHEN and CDR2 is SYDVKM. Between the trimmed V and J ends, which lost 3 bases and 4 bases, there was a span of 9 bases. CDR3 size: 13 residues.

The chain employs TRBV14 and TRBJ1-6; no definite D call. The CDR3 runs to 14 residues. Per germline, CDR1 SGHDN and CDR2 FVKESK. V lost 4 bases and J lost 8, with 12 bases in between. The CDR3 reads CASSPQTPHSPLHF. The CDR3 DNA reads TGTGCCAGCAGCCCCCAGACCCCCCATTCACCCCTCCACTTT. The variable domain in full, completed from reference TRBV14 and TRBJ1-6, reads EAGVTQFPSHSVIEKGQTVTLRCDPISGHDNLYWYRRVMGKEIKFLLHFVKESKQDESGMPNNRFLAERTGGTYSTLKVQPAELEDSGVYFCASSPQTPHSPLHFGNGTRLTVT.

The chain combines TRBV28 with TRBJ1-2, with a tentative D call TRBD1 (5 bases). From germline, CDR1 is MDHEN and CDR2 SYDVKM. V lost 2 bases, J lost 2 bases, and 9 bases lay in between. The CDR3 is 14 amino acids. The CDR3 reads CASSLIGHNYGYTF. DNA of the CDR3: TGTGCCAGCAGTTTAATCGGACACAACTATGGCTACACCTTC.

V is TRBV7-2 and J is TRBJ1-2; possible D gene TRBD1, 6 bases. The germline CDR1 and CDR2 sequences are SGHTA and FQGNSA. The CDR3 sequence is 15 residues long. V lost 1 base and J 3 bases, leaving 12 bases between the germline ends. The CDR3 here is CASSLGSAGDYGYTF. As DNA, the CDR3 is TGTGCCAGCAGCTTAGGGTCGGCAGGGGACTATGGCTACACCTTC.